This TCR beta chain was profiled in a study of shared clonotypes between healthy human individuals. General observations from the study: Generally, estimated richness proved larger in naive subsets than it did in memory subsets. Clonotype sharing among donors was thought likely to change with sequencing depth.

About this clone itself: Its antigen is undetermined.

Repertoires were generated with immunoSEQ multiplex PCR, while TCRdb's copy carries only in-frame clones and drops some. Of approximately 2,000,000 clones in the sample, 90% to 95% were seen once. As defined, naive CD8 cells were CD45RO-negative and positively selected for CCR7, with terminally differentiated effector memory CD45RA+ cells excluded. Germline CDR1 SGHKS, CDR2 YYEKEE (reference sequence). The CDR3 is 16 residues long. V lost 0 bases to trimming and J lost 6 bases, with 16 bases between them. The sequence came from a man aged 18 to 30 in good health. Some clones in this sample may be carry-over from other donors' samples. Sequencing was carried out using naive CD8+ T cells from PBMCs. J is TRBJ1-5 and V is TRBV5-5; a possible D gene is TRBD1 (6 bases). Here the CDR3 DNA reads TGTGCCAGCAGCTTGGTGGGCAGGGGCGACCGTCAGCCCCAGCATTTT. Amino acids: CASSLVGRGDRQPQHF.